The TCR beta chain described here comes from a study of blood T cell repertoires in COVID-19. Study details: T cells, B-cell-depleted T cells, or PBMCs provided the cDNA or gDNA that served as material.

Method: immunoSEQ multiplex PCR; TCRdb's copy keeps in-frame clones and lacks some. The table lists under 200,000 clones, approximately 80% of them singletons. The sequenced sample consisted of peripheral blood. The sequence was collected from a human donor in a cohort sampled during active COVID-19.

CDR3 sequence (DNA): TGTGCCAGCAGCCCCCGACAGGGCAATCAGCCCCAGCATTTT. It translates to CASSPRQGNQPQHF. The chain couples TRBV6-5 to TRBJ1-5; TRBD1 is a possible D gene (6 bases). This CDR3 comprises 14 residues. V was clipped by 6 bases and J by 2 bases, with 11 bases between them. Germline V gene lookup returns CDR1 MNHEY and CDR2 SVGAGI.